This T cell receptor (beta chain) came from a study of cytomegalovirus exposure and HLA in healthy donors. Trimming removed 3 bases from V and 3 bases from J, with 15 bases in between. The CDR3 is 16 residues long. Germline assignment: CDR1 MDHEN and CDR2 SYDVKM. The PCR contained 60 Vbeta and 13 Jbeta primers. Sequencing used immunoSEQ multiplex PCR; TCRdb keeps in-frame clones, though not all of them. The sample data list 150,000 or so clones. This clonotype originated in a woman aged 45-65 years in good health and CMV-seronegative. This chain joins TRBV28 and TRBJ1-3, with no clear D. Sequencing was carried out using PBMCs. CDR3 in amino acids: CASSLIEARSGNTIYF. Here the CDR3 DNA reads TGTGCCAGCAGTTTGATCGAGGCGCGGAGTGGAAACACCATATATTTT.